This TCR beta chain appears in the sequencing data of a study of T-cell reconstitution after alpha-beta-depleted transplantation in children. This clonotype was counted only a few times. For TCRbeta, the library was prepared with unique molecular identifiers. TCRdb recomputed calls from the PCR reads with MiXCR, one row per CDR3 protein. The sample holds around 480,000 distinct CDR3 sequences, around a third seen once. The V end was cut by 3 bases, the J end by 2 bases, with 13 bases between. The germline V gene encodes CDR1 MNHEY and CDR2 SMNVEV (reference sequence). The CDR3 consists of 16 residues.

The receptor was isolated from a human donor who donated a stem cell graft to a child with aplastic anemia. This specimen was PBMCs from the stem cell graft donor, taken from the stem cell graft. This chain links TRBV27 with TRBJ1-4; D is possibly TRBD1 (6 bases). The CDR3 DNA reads TGTGCCAGCAGTTTGGGGGCGGCCACCACTAATGAAAAACTGTTTTTT. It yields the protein CASSLGAATTNEKLFF.